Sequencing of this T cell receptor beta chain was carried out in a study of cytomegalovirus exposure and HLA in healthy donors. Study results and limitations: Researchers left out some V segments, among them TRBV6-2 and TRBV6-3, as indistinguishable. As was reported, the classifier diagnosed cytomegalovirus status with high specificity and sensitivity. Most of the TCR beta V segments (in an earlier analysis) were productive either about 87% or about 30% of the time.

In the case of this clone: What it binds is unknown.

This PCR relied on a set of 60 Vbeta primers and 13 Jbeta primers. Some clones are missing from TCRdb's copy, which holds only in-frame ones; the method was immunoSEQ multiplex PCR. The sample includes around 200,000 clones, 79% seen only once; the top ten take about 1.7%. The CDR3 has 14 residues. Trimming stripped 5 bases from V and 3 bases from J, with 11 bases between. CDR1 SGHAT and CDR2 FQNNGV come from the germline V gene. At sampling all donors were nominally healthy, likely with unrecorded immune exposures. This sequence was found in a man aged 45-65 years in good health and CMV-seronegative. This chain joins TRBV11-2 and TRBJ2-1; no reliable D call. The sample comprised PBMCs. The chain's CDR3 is CASSESTGYNEQFF. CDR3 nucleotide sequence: TGTGCCAGCAGCGAGAGTACTGGCTACAATGAGCAGTTCTTC.